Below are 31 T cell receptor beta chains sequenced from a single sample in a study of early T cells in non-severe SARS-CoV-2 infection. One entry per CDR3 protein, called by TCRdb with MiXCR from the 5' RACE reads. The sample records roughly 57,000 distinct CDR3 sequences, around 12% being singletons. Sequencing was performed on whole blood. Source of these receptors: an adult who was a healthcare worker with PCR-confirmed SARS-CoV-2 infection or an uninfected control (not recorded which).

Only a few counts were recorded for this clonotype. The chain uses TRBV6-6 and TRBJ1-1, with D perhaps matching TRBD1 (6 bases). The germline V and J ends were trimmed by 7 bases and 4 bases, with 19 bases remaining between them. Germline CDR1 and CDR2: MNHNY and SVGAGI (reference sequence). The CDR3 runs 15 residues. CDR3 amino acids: CASNTRGSGGTEAFF. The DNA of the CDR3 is TGTGCCAGCAACACCAGGGGATCTGGAGGCACTGAAGCTTTCTTT.

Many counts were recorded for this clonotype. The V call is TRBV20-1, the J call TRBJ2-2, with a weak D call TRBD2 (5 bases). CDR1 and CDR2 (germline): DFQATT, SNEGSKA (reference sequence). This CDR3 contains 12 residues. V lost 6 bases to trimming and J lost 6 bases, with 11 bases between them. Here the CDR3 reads CSAGTSSGELFF. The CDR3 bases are TGCAGTGCCGGAACTAGTTCCGGGGAGCTGTTTTTT.

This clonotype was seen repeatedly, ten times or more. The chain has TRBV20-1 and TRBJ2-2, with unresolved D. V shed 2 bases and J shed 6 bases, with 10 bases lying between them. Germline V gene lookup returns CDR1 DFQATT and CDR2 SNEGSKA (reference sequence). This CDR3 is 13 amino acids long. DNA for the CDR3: TGCAGTGCTAGATATAATGGTCCCGGGGAGCTGTTTTTT. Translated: CSARYNGPGELFF.

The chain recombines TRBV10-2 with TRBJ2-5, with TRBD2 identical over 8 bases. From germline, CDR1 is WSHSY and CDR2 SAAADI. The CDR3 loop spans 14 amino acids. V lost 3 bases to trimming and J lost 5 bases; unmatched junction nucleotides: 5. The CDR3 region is CASSDSGASETQYF. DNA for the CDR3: TGCGCCAGCAGTGATAGCGGGGCGAGCGAGACCCAGTACTTC.

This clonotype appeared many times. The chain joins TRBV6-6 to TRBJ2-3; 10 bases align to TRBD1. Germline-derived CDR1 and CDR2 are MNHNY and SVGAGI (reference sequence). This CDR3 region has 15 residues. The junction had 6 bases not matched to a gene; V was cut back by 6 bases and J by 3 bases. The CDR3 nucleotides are TGTGCCAGCAGGGTCCGGGACAGGGGAACAGATACGCAGTATTTT. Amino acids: CASRVRDRGTDTQYF.

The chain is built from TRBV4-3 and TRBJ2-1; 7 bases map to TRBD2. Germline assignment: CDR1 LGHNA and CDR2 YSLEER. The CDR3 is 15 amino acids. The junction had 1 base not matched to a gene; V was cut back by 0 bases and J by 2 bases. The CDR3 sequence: CASSQEGGAYNEQFF. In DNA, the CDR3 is TGCGCCAGCAGCCAAGAGGGGGGGGCCTACAATGAGCAGTTCTTC.

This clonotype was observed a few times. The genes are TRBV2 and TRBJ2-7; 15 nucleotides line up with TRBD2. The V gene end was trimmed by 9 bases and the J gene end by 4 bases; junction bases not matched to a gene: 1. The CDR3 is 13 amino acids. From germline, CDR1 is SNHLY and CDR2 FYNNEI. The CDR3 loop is CASGTSGGYEQYF. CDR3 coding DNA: TGTGCCAGTGGGACTAGCGGGGGGTACGAGCAGTACTTC.

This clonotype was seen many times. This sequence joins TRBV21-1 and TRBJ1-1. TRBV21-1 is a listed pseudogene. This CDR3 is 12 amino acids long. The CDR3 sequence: CASSLGYTEAFF. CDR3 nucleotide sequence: TGTGCCAGCAGCTTGGGGTACACTGAAGCTTTCTTT.

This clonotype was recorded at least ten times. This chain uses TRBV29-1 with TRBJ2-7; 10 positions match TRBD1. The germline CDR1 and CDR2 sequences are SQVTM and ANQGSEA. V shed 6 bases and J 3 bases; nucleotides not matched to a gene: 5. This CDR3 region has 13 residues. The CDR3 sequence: CSVGTGDIYEQYF. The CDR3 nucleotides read TGCAGCGTGGGGACAGGGGACATCTACGAGCAGTACTTC.

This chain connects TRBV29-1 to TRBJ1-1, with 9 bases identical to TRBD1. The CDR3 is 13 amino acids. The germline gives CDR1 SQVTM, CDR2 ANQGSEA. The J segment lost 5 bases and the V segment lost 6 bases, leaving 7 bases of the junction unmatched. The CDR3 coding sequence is TGCAGCGTCCGGGACAGGGAGGGGACTGAAGCTTTCTTT. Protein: CSVRDREGTEAFF.

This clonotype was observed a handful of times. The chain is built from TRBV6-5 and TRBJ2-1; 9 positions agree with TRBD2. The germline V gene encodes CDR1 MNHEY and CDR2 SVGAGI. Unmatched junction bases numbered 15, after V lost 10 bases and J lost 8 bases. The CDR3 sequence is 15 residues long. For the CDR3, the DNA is TGTGCCACCCAGCCCCTAGCGGGGAGAGGTCATGAGCAGTTCTTC. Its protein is CATQPLAGRGHEQFF.

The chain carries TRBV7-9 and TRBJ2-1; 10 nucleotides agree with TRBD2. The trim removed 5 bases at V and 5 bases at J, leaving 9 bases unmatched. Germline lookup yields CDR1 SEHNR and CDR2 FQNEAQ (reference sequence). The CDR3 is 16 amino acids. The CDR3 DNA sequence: TGTGCCAGCAGCCAGAATAGCGGGGGGCCTAACAATGAGCAGTTCTTC. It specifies CASSQNSGGPNNEQFF.

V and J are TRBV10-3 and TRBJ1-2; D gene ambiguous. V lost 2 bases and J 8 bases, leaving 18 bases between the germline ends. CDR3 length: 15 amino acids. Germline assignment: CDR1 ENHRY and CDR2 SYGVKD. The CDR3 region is CAISEPSREGRGYTF. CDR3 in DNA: TGTGCCATCAGTGAGCCGTCACGTGAAGGCCGCGGCTACACCTTC.

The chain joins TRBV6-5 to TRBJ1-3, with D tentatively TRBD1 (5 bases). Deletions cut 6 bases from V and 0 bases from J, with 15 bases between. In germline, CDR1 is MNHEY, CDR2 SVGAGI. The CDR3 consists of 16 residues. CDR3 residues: CASSSTTGLSGNTIYF. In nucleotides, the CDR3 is TGTGCCAGCAGCTCGACCACAGGTCTCTCTGGAAACACCATATATTTT.

The CDR3 DNA is TGTGCCTGGAGTGTAGGGGACTCTGAAGCTTTCTTT. It translates to CAWSVGDSEAFF. This chain links TRBV30 with TRBJ1-1, with D possibly matching TRBD1 (5 bases). This CDR3 region has 12 residues. CDR1 is GTSNPN, CDR2 SVGIG, per germline (reference sequence). Trimming took off 0 bases at V and 6 bases at J, with 8 bases between the two ends.

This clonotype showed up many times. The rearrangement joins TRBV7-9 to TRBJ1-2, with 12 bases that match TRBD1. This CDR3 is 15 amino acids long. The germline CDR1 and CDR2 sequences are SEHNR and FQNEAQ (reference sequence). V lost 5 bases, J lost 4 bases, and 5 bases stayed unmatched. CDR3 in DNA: TGTGCCAGCAGCACGGGACAGGGGGCGATCTATGGCTACACCTTC. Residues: CASSTGQGAIYGYTF. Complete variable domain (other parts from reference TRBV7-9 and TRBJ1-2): DTGVSQNPRHKITKRGQNVTFRCDPISEHNRLYWYRQTLGQGPEFLTYFQNEAQLEKSRLLSDRFSAERPKGSFSTLEIQRTEQGDSAMYLCASSTGQGAIYGYTFGSGTRLTVV.

The CDR3 DNA reads as TGTGCCAGCAGTTTAACCACAGGGAGGGGAGGCCAGAACACTGAAGCTTTCTTT. Translated, it gives CASSLTTGRGGQNTEAFF. The J gene is TRBJ1-1, the V gene TRBV12-3 or TRBV12-4; D may be TRBD1 (6 bases). The CDR3 is made up of 18 amino acids. Trimming stripped 2 bases from V and 1 base from J, with 20 bases between.

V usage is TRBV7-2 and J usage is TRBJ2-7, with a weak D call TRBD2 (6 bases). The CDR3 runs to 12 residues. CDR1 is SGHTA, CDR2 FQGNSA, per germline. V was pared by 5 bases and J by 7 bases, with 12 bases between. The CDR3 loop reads CASSKTSVEQYF. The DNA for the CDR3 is TGTGCCAGCAGCAAGACTAGTGTTGAGCAGTACTTC. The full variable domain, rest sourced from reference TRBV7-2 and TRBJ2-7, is GAGVSQSPSNKVTEKGKDVELRCDPISGHTALYWYRQSLGQGLEFLIYFQGNSAPDKSGLPSDRFSAERTGGSVSTLTIQRTQQEDSAVYLCASSKTSVEQYFGPGTRLTVT.

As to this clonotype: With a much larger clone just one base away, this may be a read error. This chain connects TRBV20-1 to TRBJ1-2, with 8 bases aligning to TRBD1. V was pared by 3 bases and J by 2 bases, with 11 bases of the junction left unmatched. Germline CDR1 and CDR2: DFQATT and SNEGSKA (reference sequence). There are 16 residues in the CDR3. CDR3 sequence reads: CSARSQSGQENYGYTF. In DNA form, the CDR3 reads TGCAGTGCTAGGAGCCAATCGGGACAGGAAAACTATGGCTACACCTTC.

The CDR3 reads CASSLETGVTEAFF. The CDR3 region has the DNA TGTGCCAGCAGCTTAGAAACAGGGGTCACTGAAGCTTTCTTT. V and J are TRBV7-9 and TRBJ1-1; 7 bases fit TRBD1. Trimming removed 1 base from V and 4 bases from J; junction bases left unmatched: 3. This CDR3 spans 14 amino acids. Per germline, CDR1 SEHNR and CDR2 FQNEAQ (reference sequence).

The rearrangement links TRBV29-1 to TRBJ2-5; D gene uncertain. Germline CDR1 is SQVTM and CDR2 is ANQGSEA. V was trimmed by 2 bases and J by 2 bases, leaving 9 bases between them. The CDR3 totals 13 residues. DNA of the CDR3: TGCAGCGTTGAACAGGTCCGACAAGAGACCCAGTACTTC. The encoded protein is CSVEQVRQETQYF.

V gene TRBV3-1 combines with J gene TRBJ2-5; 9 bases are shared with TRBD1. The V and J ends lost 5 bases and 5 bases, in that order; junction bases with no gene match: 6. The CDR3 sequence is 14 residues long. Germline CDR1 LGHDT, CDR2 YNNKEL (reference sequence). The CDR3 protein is CASSWTGEAETQYF. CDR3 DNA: TGTGCCAGCAGCTGGACAGGGGAGGCTGAGACCCAGTACTTC.

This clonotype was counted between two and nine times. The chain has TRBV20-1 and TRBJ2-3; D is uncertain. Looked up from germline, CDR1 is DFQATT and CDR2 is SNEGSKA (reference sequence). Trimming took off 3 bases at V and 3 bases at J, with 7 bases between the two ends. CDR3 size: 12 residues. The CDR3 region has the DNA TGCAGTGCTAGGGTAGATACAGATACGCAGTATTTT. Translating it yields CSARVDTDTQYF.

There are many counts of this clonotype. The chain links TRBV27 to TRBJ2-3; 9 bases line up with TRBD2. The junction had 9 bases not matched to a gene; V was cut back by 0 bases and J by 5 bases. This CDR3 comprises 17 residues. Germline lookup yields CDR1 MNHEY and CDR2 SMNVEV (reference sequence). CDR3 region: CASSLSLGGGARDTQYF. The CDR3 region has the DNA TGTGCCAGCAGTTTATCCTTGGGCGGGGGGGCGCGAGATACGCAGTATTTT.

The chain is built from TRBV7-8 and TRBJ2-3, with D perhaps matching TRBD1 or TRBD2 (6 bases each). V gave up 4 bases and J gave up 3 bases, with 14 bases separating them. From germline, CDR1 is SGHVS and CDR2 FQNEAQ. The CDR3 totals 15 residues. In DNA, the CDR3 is TGTGCCAGCAGCTCCGGGGGCAGGGCTACAGATACGCAGTATTTT. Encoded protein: CASSSGGRATDTQYF.

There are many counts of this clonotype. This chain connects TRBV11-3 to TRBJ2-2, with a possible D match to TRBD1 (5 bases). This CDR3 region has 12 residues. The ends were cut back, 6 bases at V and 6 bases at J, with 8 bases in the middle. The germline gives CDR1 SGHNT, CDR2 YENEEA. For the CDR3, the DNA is TGTGCCAGCAGAACAGGTTCCGGGGAGCTGTTTTTT. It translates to CASRTGSGELFF.

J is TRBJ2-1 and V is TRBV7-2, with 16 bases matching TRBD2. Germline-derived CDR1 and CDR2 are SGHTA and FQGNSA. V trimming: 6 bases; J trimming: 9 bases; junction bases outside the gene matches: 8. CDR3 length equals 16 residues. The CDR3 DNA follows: TGTGCCAGCAGACCGGGACTAGCGGGGGGGCGTACTGAGCAGTTCTTC. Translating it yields CASRPGLAGGRTEQFF.

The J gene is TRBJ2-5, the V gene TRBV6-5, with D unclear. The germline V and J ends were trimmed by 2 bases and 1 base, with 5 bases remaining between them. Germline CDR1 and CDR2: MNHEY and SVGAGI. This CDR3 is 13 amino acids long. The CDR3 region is CASSYRFQETQYF. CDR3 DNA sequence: TGTGCCAGCAGTTACAGATTCCAAGAGACCCAGTACTTC.

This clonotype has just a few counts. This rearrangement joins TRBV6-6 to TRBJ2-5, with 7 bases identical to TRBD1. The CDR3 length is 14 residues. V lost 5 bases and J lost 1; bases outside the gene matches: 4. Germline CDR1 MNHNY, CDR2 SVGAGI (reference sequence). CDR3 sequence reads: CASSPTGPQETQYF. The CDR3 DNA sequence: TGTGCCAGCAGTCCGACAGGGCCCCAAGAGACCCAGTACTTC.

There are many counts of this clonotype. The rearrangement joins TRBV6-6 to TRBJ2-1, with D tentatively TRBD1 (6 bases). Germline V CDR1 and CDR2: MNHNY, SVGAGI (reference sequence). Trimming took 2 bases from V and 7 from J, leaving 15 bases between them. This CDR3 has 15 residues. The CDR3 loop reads CASSYGQGKTNEQFF. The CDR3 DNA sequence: TGTGCCAGCAGTTACGGTCAGGGGAAAACGAATGAGCAGTTCTTC.

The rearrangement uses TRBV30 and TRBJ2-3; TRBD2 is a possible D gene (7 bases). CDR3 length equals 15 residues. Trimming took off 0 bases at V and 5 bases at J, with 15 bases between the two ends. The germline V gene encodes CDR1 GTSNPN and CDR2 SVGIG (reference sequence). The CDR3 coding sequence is TGTGCCTGGAGTGTAAATCCCGGGGGGCAAGATACGCAGTATTTT. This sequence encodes CAWSVNPGGQDTQYF.